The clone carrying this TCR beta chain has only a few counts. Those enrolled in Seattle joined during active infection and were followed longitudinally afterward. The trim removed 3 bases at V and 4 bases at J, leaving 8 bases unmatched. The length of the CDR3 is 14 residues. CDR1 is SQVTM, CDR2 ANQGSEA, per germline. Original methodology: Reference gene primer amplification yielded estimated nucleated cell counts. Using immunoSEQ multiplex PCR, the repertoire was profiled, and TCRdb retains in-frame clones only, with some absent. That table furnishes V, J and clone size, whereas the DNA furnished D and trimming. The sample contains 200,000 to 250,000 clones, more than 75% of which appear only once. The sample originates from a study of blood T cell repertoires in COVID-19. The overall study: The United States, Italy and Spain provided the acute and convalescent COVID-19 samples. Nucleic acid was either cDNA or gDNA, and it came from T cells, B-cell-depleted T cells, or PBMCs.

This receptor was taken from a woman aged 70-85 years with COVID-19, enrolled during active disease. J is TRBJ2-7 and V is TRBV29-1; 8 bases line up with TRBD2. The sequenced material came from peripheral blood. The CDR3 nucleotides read TGCAGCGTTGAGGCGGGAGGATCGATGTACGAGCAGTACTTC. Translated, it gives CSVEAGGSMYEQYF.